The 21 T cell receptor beta chains below come from one sample, sequenced in a study of shared clonotypes between healthy human individuals. TCRdb's copy holds only in-frame clones and misses some; the assay was immunoSEQ multiplex PCR. The sample contains around 610,000 clones, 96% of which appear only once. CD45RO-negative cells were positively selected for CCR7, leaving out terminally differentiated effector memory CD45RA+ cells. The sequenced material came from naive CD8+ T cells sorted from blood. All receptors derive from a woman in her 30s in good health.

This chain joins TRBV28 and TRBJ2-2; the match to TRBD2 covers 8 bases. CDR1 MDHEN and CDR2 SYDVKM come from the germline V gene. V lost 5 bases, J lost 0 bases, and 5 bases stayed unmatched. The CDR3 length is 16 residues. The DNA of the CDR3 is TGTGCCAGCAGTGACTTTAGCGGGGCGAACACCGGGGAGCTGTTTTTT. The encoded protein is CASSDFSGANTGELFF.

J is TRBJ1-4 and V is TRBV28; 8 bases line up with TRBD1. Germline V CDR1 and CDR2: MDHEN, SYDVKM. The V gene end was trimmed by 6 bases and the J gene end by 4 bases; junction bases not matched to a gene: 13. The CDR3 sequence is 17 residues long. CDR3 in amino acids: CASSRRGLGVGNEKLFF. For the CDR3, the DNA is TGTGCCAGCAGCCGCAGGGGGCTAGGTGTCGGTAATGAAAAACTGTTTTTT.

The rearrangement joins TRBV7-8 to TRBJ2-5; D possibly corresponds to TRBD2 (6 bases). This CDR3 contains 16 residues. The germline V gene encodes CDR1 SGHVS and CDR2 FQNEAQ. With 5 bases removed from V and 4 bases from J, the gap between germline ends came to 20 bases. DNA for the CDR3: TGTGCCAGCAGCGACTCCGGGACTCGGCTCACAGAGACCCAGTACTTC. Translation: CASSDSGTRLTETQYF.

V and J are TRBV19 and TRBJ2-5; D could derive from TRBD1 or TRBD2 (5 bases each). Trimming removed 5 bases at V and 5 bases at J, with 24 bases between. Germline CDR1 LNHDA, CDR2 SQIVND (reference sequence). This CDR3 has 17 amino acids. The CDR3 loop reads CASSSSPGPQVGETQYF. The CDR3 DNA sequence: TGTGCCAGTAGTTCCTCGCCGGGACCCCAAGTAGGCGAGACCCAGTACTTC. Based on the CDR3 plus reference TRBV19 and TRBJ2-5, the full variable domain is DGGITQSPKYLFRKEGQNVTLSCEQNLNHDAMYWYRQDPGQGLRLIYYSQIVNDFQKGDIAEGYSVSREKKESFPLTVTSAQKNPTAFYLCASSSSPGPQVGETQYFGPGTRLLVL.

V usage is TRBV28 and J usage is TRBJ1-4; D unresolved. CDR3 length: 14 amino acids. CDR1 and CDR2 (germline): MDHEN, SYDVKM. Trimming left V 3 bases short and J 6 bases short, with 11 bases between. The chain's CDR3 is CASSLGYGDEKLFF. The DNA for the CDR3 is TGTGCCAGCAGTTTGGGCTATGGGGATGAAAAACTGTTTTTT.

This sequence joins TRBV2 and TRBJ2-7; D is unclear. The germline gives CDR1 SNHLY, CDR2 FYNNEI. V was cut by 6 bases and J by 2 bases, with 14 bases left in between. The CDR3 has 14 amino acids. CDR3 in amino acids: CASSGWVGPYEQYF. The DNA for the CDR3 is TGTGCCAGCAGCGGATGGGTAGGGCCCTACGAGCAGTACTTC. Complete variable domain (other parts from reference TRBV2 and TRBJ2-7): EPEVTQTPSHQVTQMGQEVILRCVPISNHLYFYWYRQILGQKVEFLVSFYNNEISEKSEIFDDQFSVERPDGSNFTLKIRSTKLEDSAMYFCASSGWVGPYEQYFGPGTRLTVT.

Concerning this clone: Additional DNA sequences in this sample encode the identical CDR3. V gene TRBV13 combines with J gene TRBJ2-7; the match to TRBD1 covers 8 bases. The germline V gene has CDR1 PRHDT and CDR2 FYEKMQ (reference sequence). The CDR3 is made up of 14 amino acids. V was clipped by 5 bases and J by 1 base; unmatched bases: 4. Here the CDR3 DNA reads TGTGCCAGCAGCCCAGGACAGGGTTCCTACGAGCAGTACTTC. This codes for CASSPGQGSYEQYF.

The CDR3, as DNA: TGTGCCAGCAGCCGGACAGGGGCGAACACTGAAGCTTTCTTT. Its translation: CASSRTGANTEAFF. This chain joins TRBV27 and TRBJ1-1; 9 nucleotides match TRBD1. This CDR3 is 14 amino acids long. Germline CDR1 reads MNHEY; CDR2 reads SMNVEV (reference sequence). The V segment lost 6 bases and the J segment 1 base; nucleotides outside the gene matches: 3.

The V gene is TRBV15, the J gene TRBJ2-1, with D tentatively TRBD1 (5 bases). Trimming stripped 1 base from V and 7 bases from J, with 11 bases between. The CDR3 totals 14 residues. Per the germline V gene, CDR1 is LNHNV and CDR2 is YYDKDF (reference sequence). The CDR3 nucleotides are TGTGCCACCAGCAGAGGGGGCACGAAAAATGAGCAGTTCTTC. Translated: CATSRGGTKNEQFF.

The V call is TRBV4-1, the J call TRBJ2-7; D not resolved. Deletions cut 1 base from V and 2 bases from J, with 6 bases between. Germline CDR1 reads MGHRA; CDR2 reads YSYEKL. The length of the CDR3 is 13 residues. The DNA of the CDR3 is TGCGCCAGCAGCCAAGCGGACCCCTACGAGCAGTACTTC. It codes for CASSQADPYEQYF.

J is TRBJ1-1 and V is TRBV5-1; D is possibly TRBD1 (5 bases). This CDR3 is 14 amino acids long. V was clipped by 6 bases and J by 5 bases, with 17 bases between them. Germline lookup yields CDR1 SGHRS and CDR2 YFSETQ. The DNA for the CDR3 is TGCGCCAGCACTCACGGCGGGGGGTTAACTGAAGCTTTCTTT. The encoded protein is CASTHGGGLTEAFF.

The CDR3 DNA sequence: TGCGCCAGCAGTGAGTCGTCTTTCACAGATACGCAGTATTTT. The encoded protein is CASSESSFTDTQYF. The J gene is TRBJ2-3, the V gene TRBV10-1; D gene ambiguous. V was cut by 0 bases and J by 2 bases, with 6 bases left in between. Germline V CDR1 and CDR2: WNHNN, SYGVQD (reference sequence). The CDR3 has 14 residues.

The chain links TRBV2 to TRBJ2-5; unclear D gene. V was trimmed by 0 bases and J by 0 bases, leaving 11 bases between them. Germline V lookup: CDR1 SNHLY, CDR2 FYNNEI. This CDR3 contains 16 residues. The CDR3 nucleotides read TGTGCCAGCAGTGAAGCAGTTAGCCCGTACCAAGAGACCCAGTACTTC. It translates to CASSEAVSPYQETQYF.

This sequence joins TRBV25-1 and TRBJ2-1; D remains unclear. Germline V gene lookup returns CDR1 MGHDK and CDR2 SYGVNS. This CDR3 spans 14 amino acids. Trimming took off 3 bases at V and 5 bases at J, with 11 bases between the two ends. In DNA form, the CDR3 reads TGTGCCAGCAGTGATCGCTACACCCACAATGAGCAGTTCTTC. Translated: CASSDRYTHNEQFF.

The chain has TRBV5-1 and TRBJ1-1; no firm D call. The length of the CDR3 is 14 residues. V was pared by 3 bases and J by 4 bases, with 13 bases between. Per the germline V gene, CDR1 is SGHRS and CDR2 is YFSETQ. The CDR3 nucleotides are TGCGCCAGCAGCTCAACGAGGGCCGGCACTGAAGCTTTCTTT. It yields the protein CASSSTRAGTEAFF.

V usage is TRBV28 and J usage is TRBJ2-7; D is ambiguous. V lost 3 bases, J lost 3 bases, and 15 bases lay in between. This CDR3 has 15 residues. The germline V gene encodes CDR1 MDHEN and CDR2 SYDVKM. CDR3 protein: CASSFGQTTFYEQYF. CDR3 DNA: TGTGCCAGCAGTTTCGGCCAGACCACTTTCTACGAGCAGTACTTC. Full variable domain (rest looked up from reference TRBV28 and TRBJ2-7): DVKVTQSSRYLVKRTGEKVFLECVQDMDHENMFWYRQDPGLGLRLIYFSYDVKMKEKGDIPEGYSVSREKKERFSLILESASTNQTSMYLCASSFGQTTFYEQYFGPGTRLTVT.

Here the CDR3 DNA reads TGTGCCAGCAGCGCACGACTAGCGGGACCCCGCTCCTACAATGAGCAGTTCTTC. Residues: CASSARLAGPRSYNEQFF. The chain recombines TRBV7-7 with TRBJ2-1; 11 bases line up with TRBD2. After removal of 5 bases from V and 0 bases from J, the junction contained 9 bases not matched to a gene. The CDR3 is 18 residues long. The germline gives CDR1 SSHAT, CDR2 FNYEAQ (reference sequence). Complete variable domain (other parts from reference TRBV7-7 and TRBJ2-1): GAGVSQSPRYKVTKRGQDVTLRCDPISSHATLYWYQQALGQGPEFLTYFNYEAQPDKSGLPSDRFSAERPEGSISTLTIQRTEQRDSAMYRCASSARLAGPRSYNEQFFGPGTRLTVL.

The gene calls are TRBV27 and TRBJ2-7; 8 bases are shared with TRBD2. The trim removed 3 bases at V and 6 bases at J, leaving 10 bases unmatched. CDR1 and CDR2 (germline): MNHEY, SMNVEV (reference sequence). This CDR3 contains 15 residues. CDR3 region: CASSLGAGVLSEQYF. Written as DNA, the CDR3 is TGTGCCAGCAGTTTGGGAGCGGGAGTCTTGTCCGAGCAGTACTTC.

The chain employs TRBV7-2 and TRBJ1-2; 9 bases fit TRBD1. V dropped 3 bases and J dropped 5; count of bases not matched to a gene: 1. Per the germline V gene, CDR1 is SGHTA and CDR2 is FQGNSA. CDR3 size: 13 residues. This CDR3 reads CASSFGTGYGYTF. The CDR3 nucleotides are TGTGCCAGCAGCTTCGGGACAGGGTATGGCTACACCTTC.

This rearrangement joins TRBV7-8 to TRBJ2-3; D gene uncertain. V lost 0 bases and J lost 1, with 8 bases in between. From germline, CDR1 is SGHVS and CDR2 FQNEAQ. This CDR3 has 15 residues. For the CDR3, the DNA is TGTGCCAGCAGCTTAGCTATAAGGGGCACAGATACGCAGTATTTT. The encoded protein is CASSLAIRGTDTQYF.

The rearrangement joins TRBV28 to TRBJ2-1; D is undetermined. Germline V gene sequence: CDR1 MDHEN, CDR2 SYDVKM. V lost 3 bases and J lost 6, with 6 bases in between. The CDR3 is 12 residues long. The CDR3 sequence: CASSFIANEQFF. CDR3 nucleotide sequence: TGTGCCAGCAGTTTTATCGCCAATGAGCAGTTCTTC.